The TCR beta chain described here comes from a study of regulatory T cells in long-lasting Graves disease (dated by TCRdb to the early 2020s). About the study as a whole: To count as having persistent Graves' disease, a patient had to have received antithyroid drug treatment for over 5 years with TSH receptor autoantibodies remaining persistently positive. Peripheral blood TCR sequencing and RNA sequencing compared persistent Graves' disease patients with newly diagnosed Graves' disease patients. The study was conducted in China and was registered as a clinical trial. A total of 33 samples underwent TCR sequencing, from about 13 patients with persistent Graves' disease and 20 or so patients with newly diagnosed Graves' disease. On average, persistent Graves' disease patients in the clinical cohort had been on antithyroid drugs for about 10.3 years.

Libraries were prepared through multiplex PCR. For sequencing, an Illumina HiSeq 4000 was employed. CDR3 regions were amplified by Arm-PCR with iRepertoire HTBI primers to construct TCR beta libraries. Gel purification was performed on PCR products prior to sequencing. For the original study's pipeline: Across samples, about 64 TRBV and roughly 15 TRBJ segments were identified and used for gene usage analysis of CDR3 amino acid clonotypes. COPE and FqMerger were used to merge the filtered high-quality paired reads into contigs. BLAST was used to align contigs to the IMGT TRBV, TRBD and TRBJ reference genes, and CDR3 was defined following IMGT. Highly expanded clones were defined as clonotypes with a frequency above 0.1%. Repertoire diversity was measured by Shannon entropy, and V-J evenness by the Gini coefficient. A clonotype found in more than one individual was treated as public. TCRdb redid the processing of the public reads, applying fastp at Q25 and MiXCR, and retained in-frame beta chains. CDR3 protein sequences are deduplicated, and each keeps its most common genes and DNA. The V and J calls reflect TCRdb's pipeline rather than the authors' work. This sample is represented by 400,000 to 600,000 distinct CDR3 sequences; 20% to 25% of them were singletons. Less than 9% of the sample belongs to the ten largest clones.

V was cut back by 4 bases and J by 4 bases, leaving a gap of 13 bases between them. CDR1 and CDR2, looked up from the germline V gene, are SGHTA and FQGNSA. The CDR3 spans 14 residues, from the cysteine through the phenylalanine. Just the 42-base CDR3 DNA is kept, in frame starting at base 1. Explained via the paper, the time point label denotes: persistent/refractory GD, antithyroid drugs over 5 years with positive TRAb. For both TCR sequencing and RNA sequencing, RNA was extracted from PBMCs using TRIzol. The diagnosis of Graves' disease was made according to American Thyroid Association guidelines. Patients for the study were recruited at an endocrinology department in Xi'an, China. Each patient gave about 9.1 milliliters of peripheral blood, collected in an EDTA anticoagulant tube. Ficoll Paque Plus density gradient separation was used to isolate PBMCs, and no additional T cell sorting was done. An Agilent 2100 Bioanalyzer and agarose gel were used to assess RNA quality, and a NanoDrop 2000 was used to measure RNA concentration.

The paper's findings and limits, for the study overall: Compared with newly diagnosed patients, persistent Graves' disease patients had lower TCR Shannon entropy and fewer highly expanded clones, which suggests clonal expansion. TRBV28, TRBJ1-2 and TRBJ2-5 were preferentially used in persistent disease, while TRBV20-1 and TRBJ2-1 were favored in newly diagnosed disease. Only peripheral blood was studied, because thyroid tissue, the primary lesion, was inaccessible. The small sample size was acknowledged by the authors as a limitation that may reduce accuracy. Sequencing and analysis were restricted to the TCR beta chain. A larger number of public clonotypes was shared among persistent patients (fewer than 3,000) than among newly diagnosed patients (more than 850).

At least ten counts were recorded for this clonotype. There is no known antigen for this receptor. No much larger clone is present one base from it, and per-base qualities are unavailable. The sequence derives from a female donor with Graves disease. Sequenced here: peripheral blood mononuclear cells (PBMCs), sampled when the disease was refractory, from a patient treated with antithyroid drugs. The chain joins TRBV7-2 to TRBJ2-5; the D gene cannot be resolved reliably. At the DNA level, the sequence is TGTGCCAGCAGCTCCCCAGTTAGCTTAGAGACCCAGTACTTC. This is translated as CASSSPVSLETQYF. Reference TRBV7-2 and TRBJ2-5 proteins supply the regions before and after the CDR3; the full variable domain is: GAGVSQSPSNKVTEKGKDVELRCDPISGHTALYWYRQSLGQGLEFLIYFQGNSAPDKSGLPSDRFSAERTGGSVSTLTIQRTQQEDSAVYLCASSSPVSLETQYFGPGTRLLVL.